This T cell receptor (beta chain) was sequenced in a study of regulatory T cells in long-lasting Graves disease. Findings and limits, study-wide: TRBV28, TRBJ1-2 and TRBJ2-5 were segments that persistent disease favored.

A note on this clonotype: Its specificity is unknown. A much bigger clone sits one base away, suggesting this may be a read error.

The germline V gene has CDR1 MDHEN and CDR2 SYDVKM. The CDR3 is 16 amino acids. To make TCR beta libraries, researchers used iRepertoire HTBI primers and Arm-PCR of CDR3 regions. TCRdb itself ran the multiplex PCR reads through MiXCR, one entry per CDR3 protein. The sample lists roughly 300,000 distinct CDR3 sequences, roughly a fifth occurring once. Time point meaning: persistent/refractory GD, antithyroid drugs over 5 years with positive TRAb. Researchers made the TCR library from RNA that was extracted from PBMCs. Patients all came to the study from an endocrinology department in Xi'an, China. The sequence was obtained from a female donor with Graves disease. V and J are TRBV28 and TRBJ2-7; 10 nucleotides match TRBD1. The sample here was peripheral blood mononuclear cells (PBMCs), taken when the disease was refractory, from a patient treated with antithyroid drugs. CDR3 loop: CASSLSVTGQGYGQYF. As DNA, the CDR3 is TGTGCCAGCAGTTTATCCGTAACGGGACAGGGGTACGGGCAGTACTTC. Using reference TRBV28 and TRBJ2-7 for the parts outside the CDR3, the full variable domain is DVKVTQSSRYLVKRTGEKVFLECVQDMDHENMFWYRQDPGLGLRLIYFSYDVKMKEKGDIPEGYSVSREKKERFSLILESASTNQTSMYLCASSLSVTGQGYGQYFGPGTRLTVT.